This note documents a single TCR beta chain sequence. Antigen specificity is unknown. Profiled with immunoSEQ multiplex PCR; TCRdb holds only in-frame clones, not every one. The sample yields 130,000 to 150,000 clones, 90% seen once. The data derive from a study of T cell responses to AZD1222 COVID-19 vaccine. Study-level points and caveats: Among vaccine-associated CD4 TCRs, coverage spanned spike, with dominance at 160-218 and 743-854.

The ends lost 1 base at V and 2 bases at J; junction bases unmatched: 5. This CDR3 is 18 amino acids long. Germline CDR1 SGHAT, CDR2 FQNNGV. The sample was peripheral blood, taken on day 0 of AZD1222 vaccination. This TCR was recovered from an adult in good health. The genes are TRBV11-2 and TRBJ2-7; 16 bases agree with TRBD2. Written as DNA, the CDR3 is TGTGCCAGCAGCTTAGGCGGGACTAGCGGGAGGGGAACCTACGAGCAGTACTTC. This codes for CASSLGGTSGRGTYEQYF. Filled out from reference TRBV11-2 and TRBJ2-7, the complete variable domain reads EAGVAQSPRYKIIEKRQSVAFWCNPISGHATLYWYQQILGQGPKLLIQFQNNGVVDDSQLPKDRFSAERLKGVDSTLKIQPAKLEDSAVYLCASSLGGTSGRGTYEQYFGPGTRLTVT.